This TCR beta chain was captured in a study of regulatory T cells in long-lasting Graves disease. Researchers made TCR beta libraries by using iRepertoire HTBI primers and running Arm-PCR on CDR3 regions. One entry per CDR3 protein, called by TCRdb with MiXCR from the multiplex PCR reads. The sample carries a few hundred thousand distinct CDR3 sequences, approximately 16% recorded once. This clonotype has ten or more counts. Time point here: newly diagnosed GD, antithyroid drugs for less than 3 months. The TCR library was prepared using RNA isolated from PBMCs. The CDR3 spans 15 residues. Trimming removed 3 bases at V and 5 bases at J, with 16 bases between. The V gene's germline CDR1 is SGHVS and CDR2 FNYEAQ. This sample was shared with a second study, whose subject was T cells in Graves' hyperthyroidism and ophthalmopathy.

This sequence joins TRBV7-6 and TRBJ1-1, with D tentatively TRBD1 (5 bases). The sequence derives from a man between 35 and 55 years old with Graves disease. Sequencing used peripheral blood mononuclear cells (PBMCs), obtained at new diagnosis, from a patient treated with antithyroid drugs. The CDR3 region has the DNA TGTGCCAGCAGCTTCAATAAGGGGATAAGGACTGAAGCTTTCTTT. Translated, it gives CASSFNKGIRTEAFF.